Listed here are 30 T cell receptor beta chains from one sample, sequenced in a study of shared clonotypes between healthy human individuals (dated by TCRdb to the early 2020s). Libraries were constructed by the immunoSEQ multiplex PCR assay. This is the immuneACCESS table as TCRdb keeps it, with only in-frame sequences that have V and J called. A part of the clones is gone; compared with another copy, unresolved V genes explain less than half, and the rest is unexplained. The sample has about 2 million clones on record, around 96% of them singletons. The ten biggest clones cover 0.85% to 1.2% of the sample. For the CD8 naive samples, CD45RO-negative cells were positively selected for CCR7, yielding a CD45RA+CCR7+ population from which TemRA cells were excluded. The material sequenced was naive CD8+ T cells sorted from blood. The sample's cell subset or site label, decoded: CD45RA+CCR7+. Receptors originate from a man aged 18 to 29 in good health.

Note on this clone: Distinct nucleotide sequences in the sample also encode this CDR3. This chain joins TRBV13 and TRBJ2-2; a possible D gene is TRBD1 (6 bases). This CDR3 spans 14 amino acids. The germline V gene encodes CDR1 PRHDT and CDR2 FYEKMQ (reference sequence). Between the trimmed V and J ends, which lost 0 bases and 5 bases, there was a span of 7 bases. CDR3 protein: CASSLGQGTGELFF. CDR3 bases: TGTGCCAGCAGCTTAGGACAGGGAACCGGGGAGCTGTTTTTT. Variable domain in full (rest from reference TRBV13 and TRBJ2-2): AAGVIQSPRHLIKEKRETATLKCYPIPRHDTVYWYQQGPGQDPQFLISFYEKMQSDKGSIPDRFSAQQFSDYHSELNMSSLELGDSALYFCASSLGQGTGELFFGEGSRLTVL.

V usage is TRBV5-4 and J usage is TRBJ1-3, with TRBD1 identical over 8 bases. CDR3 length: 16 residues. Trimming cost V 5 bases and J 0 bases; bases outside gene matches: 7. Germline lookup yields CDR1 SGHNT and CDR2 YYREEE (reference sequence). The CDR3 here is CASSSAGTGSGNTIYF. The CDR3 DNA reads TGTGCCAGCAGTTCCGCCGGGACAGGCTCTGGAAACACCATATATTTT.

This clone was found once. The chain uses TRBV20-1 and TRBJ1-1; D gene uncertain. The CDR3 extends over 11 amino acids. Germline CDR1 reads DFQATT; CDR2 reads SNEGSKA (reference sequence). The germline V and J ends were trimmed by 4 bases and 1 base, with 4 bases remaining between them. CDR3 sequence reads: CSATENTEAFF. The CDR3 DNA sequence: TGCAGTGCTACGGAGAACACTGAAGCTTTCTTT.

The chain employs TRBV6-6 and TRBJ1-2; D not certain. Germline V lookup: CDR1 MNHNY, CDR2 SVGAGI (reference sequence). V was clipped by 5 bases and J by 4 bases, with 14 bases between them. The CDR3 contains 14 residues. This CDR3 is CASSIYKEGYGYTF. CDR3 DNA sequence: TGTGCCAGCAGTATATACAAGGAGGGCTATGGCTACACCTTC.

With regard to this clone: This specimen includes other DNA sequences encoding the same CDR3. Here the CDR3 DNA reads TGTGCCAGCAGCTTAGCAAGCTCCTACGAGCAGTACTTC. It encodes CASSLASSYEQYF. J is TRBJ2-7 and V is TRBV11-2; no clear D gene. V was pared by 1 base and J by 0 bases, with 4 bases between. Germline assignment: CDR1 SGHAT and CDR2 FQNNGV. The CDR3 length is 13 residues.

This clone showed up just once. The sample contains more than one DNA sequence encoding this CDR3. This rearrangement joins TRBV11-2 to TRBJ1-1, with TRBD1 as a possible D gene (5 bases). V was pared by 0 bases and J by 5 bases, with 7 bases between. Germline CDR1 is SGHAT and CDR2 is FQNNGV. The CDR3 spans 13 residues. The CDR3 DNA follows: TGTGCCAGCAGCTTAGAGTGGGGGACTGAAGCTTTCTTT. This translates into CASSLEWGTEAFF.

The chain combines TRBV6-1 with TRBJ1-4; 8 bases are a match to TRBD1. CDR3 length equals 14 residues. Trimming took 6 bases from V and 8 from J; bases not matched to a gene: 8. Germline lookup yields CDR1 MNHNS and CDR2 SASEGT. CDR3 in amino acids: CASRSGQGYEKLFF. The DNA of the CDR3 is TGTGCCAGCAGATCAGGACAGGGATACGAAAAACTGTTTTTT.

This chain connects TRBV2 to TRBJ2-1; D gene uncertain. Germline V CDR1 and CDR2: SNHLY, FYNNEI. CDR3 length: 14 amino acids. V lost 4 bases and J lost 5, with 12 bases in between. This CDR3 reads CASSGADTNNEQFF. CDR3 bases: TGTGCCAGCAGTGGGGCCGACACGAACAATGAGCAGTTCTTC.

The V and J genes are TRBV10-2 and TRBJ1-5; D possibly corresponds to TRBD1 (5 bases). V lost 0 bases, J lost 4 bases, and 10 bases lay in between. The CDR3 is made up of 15 amino acids. Germline CDR1 is WSHSY and CDR2 is SAAADI. The CDR3 is CASSESWGENQPQHF. The CDR3 DNA reads TGCGCCAGCAGTGAGTCGTGGGGGGAAAATCAGCCCCAGCATTTT.

The chain has TRBV7-5 and TRBJ2-5; the table gives TRBD1 as D, unverified against the DNA. TRBV7-5 is noted as a pseudogene. The CDR3 runs to 16 residues. This CDR3 reads CARSLRAGQGKETQYF. The CDR3, as DNA: TGTGCCAGAAGCTTAAGGGCCGGACAGGGGAAAGAGACCCAGTACTTC.

The chain uses TRBV29-1 and TRBJ2-7; TRBD1 matches 9 bases. The length of the CDR3 is 13 residues. Germline V gene lookup returns CDR1 SQVTM and CDR2 ANQGSEA. Losses at the gene ends were 7 bases for V and 6 bases for J; bases not matched to a gene: 10. The chain's CDR3 is CSASGQGISEQYF. The CDR3 bases are TGCAGCGCCTCGGGACAGGGAATCTCCGAGCAGTACTTC.

V usage is TRBV5-4 and J usage is TRBJ1-2; 9 bases are shared with TRBD1. CDR1 is SGHNT, CDR2 YYREEE, per germline (reference sequence). V shed 2 bases and J 10 bases; nucleotides not matched to a gene: 6. This CDR3 spans 13 amino acids. CDR3 sequence: CASSFGQGTAYTF. The CDR3 region has the DNA TGTGCCAGCAGCTTTGGACAGGGGACTGCCTACACCTTC. Full variable domain (outside the CDR3, taken from reference TRBV5-4 and TRBJ1-2): ETGVTQSPTHLIKTRGQQVTLRCSSQSGHNTVSWYQQALGQGPQFIFQYYREEENGRGNFPPRFSGLQFPNYSSELNVNALELDDSALYLCASSFGQGTAYTFGSGTRLTVV.

This chain joins TRBV6-5 and TRBJ2-7; 8 bases map to TRBD1. V lost 6 bases and J lost 2; bases outside the gene matches: 6. Germline-derived CDR1 and CDR2 are MNHEY and SVGAGI. This CDR3 is 14 amino acids long. The CDR3 DNA is TGTGCCAGCAGAACACAGGGGGAGACCTACGAGCAGTACTTC. Protein sequence: CASRTQGETYEQYF.

This chain uses TRBV6-5 with TRBJ2-7; tentative D call: TRBD1 (5 bases). The CDR3 sequence is 15 residues long. With 5 bases removed from V and 2 bases from J, the gap between germline ends came to 16 bases. Looked up from germline, CDR1 is MNHEY and CDR2 is SVGAGI. The CDR3 nucleotides are TGTGCCAGCAGTCTCGACAGTAGCATGACCTACGAGCAGTACTTC. Encoded protein: CASSLDSSMTYEQYF.

The chain joins TRBV10-3 to TRBJ2-2; 7 nucleotides line up with TRBD2. With V trimmed by 6 bases and J by 1 base, 2 bases remained unmatched. This CDR3 has 14 amino acids. Germline assignment: CDR1 ENHRY and CDR2 SYGVKD. As DNA, the CDR3 is TGTGCCATCAGCTCTAGCGGGAACACCGGGGAGCTGTTTTTT. Its translation: CAISSSGNTGELFF.

About this clone: Other DNA sequences in this sample translate to the same CDR3. The V call is TRBV4-3, the J call TRBJ2-2; D unclear. The CDR3 runs to 13 residues. Trimming left V 0 bases short and J 8 bases short, with 7 bases between. Germline loops: CDR1 LGHNA, CDR2 YSLEER. The CDR3 protein is CASSQDTPGELFF. CDR3 coding DNA: TGCGCCAGCAGCCAAGATACCCCGGGGGAGCTGTTTTTT.

The CDR3 loop is CASSEGQLWDIQYF. The CDR3 DNA follows: TGTGCCAGCAGTGAAGGCCAACTCTGGGACATTCAGTACTTC. The chain has TRBV27 and TRBJ2-4; D uncertain. This CDR3 comprises 14 residues. V was trimmed by 5 bases and J by 8 bases, leaving 16 bases between them. CDR1 MNHEY and CDR2 SMNVEV come from the germline V gene (reference sequence).

The CDR3 sequence: CASSGPAEYEQYF. DNA for the CDR3: TGTGCCAGCAGCGGGCCGGCAGAGTACGAGCAGTACTTC. This sequence joins TRBV7-9 and TRBJ2-7; D is undetermined. Between the trimmed V and J ends, which lost 5 bases and 4 bases, there was a span of 12 bases. Per germline, CDR1 SEHNR and CDR2 FQNEAQ (reference sequence). The CDR3 has 13 residues.

V gene TRBV11-2 combines with J gene TRBJ2-1; the D is unclear. This CDR3 region has 12 residues. V dropped 2 bases and J dropped 9 bases, with 8 bases sitting between them. Germline CDR1 and CDR2: SGHAT and FQNNGV. The CDR3, as DNA: TGTGCCAGCAGCTTAATTTCCGGTGAGCAGTTCTTC. Translated, it gives CASSLISGEQFF. Variable domain in full (rest from reference TRBV11-2 and TRBJ2-1): EAGVAQSPRYKIIEKRQSVAFWCNPISGHATLYWYQQILGQGPKLLIQFQNNGVVDDSQLPKDRFSAERLKGVDSTLKIQPAKLEDSAVYLCASSLISGEQFFGPGTRLTVL.

The chain links TRBV15 to TRBJ2-5; tentatively, D is TRBD1 or TRBD2 (5 bases each). Trimming stripped 3 bases from V and 5 bases from J, with 22 bases between. CDR1 is LNHNV and CDR2 is YYDKDF in the germline V gene (reference sequence). The CDR3 runs 17 residues. CDR3 nucleotide sequence: TGTGCCACCAGCAGCTTGGGGGTCCGTGGGCCGCTCGAGACCCAGTACTTC. It translates to CATSSLGVRGPLETQYF. Filled out from reference TRBV15 and TRBJ2-5, the complete variable domain reads DAMVIQNPRYQVTQFGKPVTLSCSQTLNHNVMYWYQQKSSQAPKLLFHYYDKDFNNEADTPDNFQSRRPNTSFCFLDIRSPGLGDTAMYLCATSSLGVRGPLETQYFGPGTRLLVL.

The V and J genes are TRBV9 and TRBJ2-1, with D perhaps assigned TRBD1 or TRBD2 (6 bases each). This CDR3 contains 15 residues. CDR1 and CDR2 (germline): SGDLS, YYNGEE. Trimming shortened V by 2 bases and J by 9 bases, and 18 bases separated the two germline ends. CDR3 residues: CASSVAAGEVGEQFF. Written as DNA, the CDR3 is TGTGCCAGCAGCGTCGCGGCAGGGGAGGTTGGTGAGCAGTTCTTC.

The rearrangement links TRBV7-6 to TRBJ2-7; D remains unclear. Germline V gene data show CDR1 as SGHVS and CDR2 as FNYEAQ. Trimming took off 2 bases at V and 1 base at J, with 6 bases between the two ends. The CDR3 is 13 amino acids. As DNA, the CDR3 is TGTGCCAGCAGCTTAAAACAGTCCTACGAGCAGTACTTC. Translating gives CASSLKQSYEQYF.

As concerns this clone: The same CDR3 is also encoded by other DNA sequences in this sample. This chain connects TRBV27 to TRBJ2-7; TRBD1 is a possible D gene (6 bases). This CDR3 is 13 amino acids long. Trimming took off 6 bases at V and 3 bases at J, with 12 bases between the two ends. CDR1 is MNHEY and CDR2 is SMNVEV in the germline V gene (reference sequence). The CDR3 coding sequence is TGTGCCAGCAGCTACAGGGACGGCTACGAGCAGTACTTC. Amino acid sequence: CASSYRDGYEQYF.

This chain connects TRBV13 to TRBJ2-2, with TRBD1 as a possible D gene (5 bases). With 7 bases removed from V and 3 bases from J, the gap between germline ends came to 21 bases. CDR1 PRHDT and CDR2 FYEKMQ come from the germline V gene (reference sequence). This CDR3 is built from 17 residues. CDR3 coding DNA: TGTGCCAGCACCTATCGCGACAGCCTTCTTCACACCGGGGAGCTGTTTTTT. Protein: CASTYRDSLLHTGELFF.

The rearrangement links TRBV7-9 to TRBJ2-1; no firm D call. Trimming pared 5 bases from V and 7 bases from J, leaving 3 bases between. In germline, CDR1 is SEHNR, CDR2 FQNEAQ (reference sequence). The CDR3 is 10 residues long. This chain's CDR3 is CASSGNEQFF. DNA of the CDR3: TGTGCCAGCAGCGGAAATGAGCAGTTCTTC. The variable domain in full, with the rest retrieved from reference TRBV7-9 and TRBJ2-1, is DTGVSQNPRHKITKRGQNVTFRCDPISEHNRLYWYRQTLGQGPEFLTYFQNEAQLEKSRLLSDRFSAERPKGSFSTLEIQRTEQGDSAMYLCASSGNEQFFGPGTRLTVL.

The rearrangement links TRBV5-1 to TRBJ2-7; 10 bases are shared with TRBD1. The germline gives CDR1 SGHRS, CDR2 YFSETQ. V shed 4 bases and J 1 base; nucleotides not matched to a gene: 5. CDR3 size: 15 residues. The CDR3, as DNA: TGCGCCAGCAGCCCGGGACAGGGGATGTCCTACGAGCAGTACTTC. Its translation is CASSPGQGMSYEQYF.

For this clone: Other DNA sequences from this sample encode an identical CDR3 as well. CDR3 DNA: TGTGCCAGCAGCCTACTAGCGGGGGGGCCGGATGAGCAGTTCTTC. This translates into CASSLLAGGPDEQFF. The J gene is TRBJ2-1, the V gene TRBV5-4, with 13 bases identical to TRBD2. V shed 4 bases and J 8 bases; nucleotides not matched to a gene: 6. The CDR3 contains 15 residues. In germline, CDR1 is SGHNT, CDR2 YYREEE (reference sequence). Full variable domain (rest looked up from reference TRBV5-4 and TRBJ2-1): ETGVTQSPTHLIKTRGQQVTLRCSSQSGHNTVSWYQQALGQGPQFIFQYYREEENGRGNFPPRFSGLQFPNYSSELNVNALELDDSALYLCASSLLAGGPDEQFFGPGTRLTVL.

V is TRBV19 and J is TRBJ1-1; TRBD1 is a possible D gene (5 bases). The V end lost 1 base, the J end lost 0 bases, and 18 bases lay between the germline ends. Germline CDR1 reads LNHDA; CDR2 reads SQIVND (reference sequence). The CDR3 length is 18 residues. CDR3 DNA sequence: TGTGCCAGTAGTATAGGTAGTTCAGGGTTGGGAATGAACACTGAAGCTTTCTTT. Residues: CASSIGSSGLGMNTEAFF.

The genes are TRBV2 and TRBJ2-3, with D maybe TRBD1 (6 bases). The CDR3 runs to 16 residues. Germline-derived CDR1 and CDR2 are SNHLY and FYNNEI. V was cut by 7 bases and J by 0 bases, with 17 bases left in between. The CDR3 reads CASTGRQDTSTDTQYF. CDR3 nucleotides: TGTGCCAGCACAGGCAGACAGGACACTAGCACAGATACGCAGTATTTT.

V usage is TRBV5-1 and J usage is TRBJ2-7; TRBD2 aligns across 11 bases. The CDR3 runs 15 residues. Germline loops: CDR1 SGHRS, CDR2 YFSETQ. The V gene end was trimmed by 2 bases and the J gene end by 0 bases; junction bases not matched to a gene: 1. The CDR3 region has the DNA TGCGCCAGCAGCTTTAGCGGGGGGGTCTCCTACGAGCAGTACTTC. Translation gives CASSFSGGVSYEQYF.